The 12 T cell receptor beta chains below come from one sample, sequenced in a study of T cell clonotyping in hematopoietic cell transplantation. The protocol was immunoSEQ multiplex PCR, while the TCRdb copy is restricted to in-frame clones and leaves out a portion. The table lists about 27,000 clones, under 85% of them singletons. Documented time point: recipient sample about 28 days before transplant, after cytoreduction. The material was peripheral blood mononuclear cells, obtained before stem cell transplant. The receptors were gathered from a man in his fifties or sixties with myelodysplastic syndrome. Some clones in this sample may be carry-over from other donors' samples.

J is TRBJ2-1 and V is TRBV6-1; no clear D. This CDR3 has 12 amino acids. Germline V gene sequence: CDR1 MNHNS, CDR2 SASEGT. Deletions cut 2 bases from V and 7 bases from J, with 6 bases between. CDR3: CASSELVNEQFF. DNA for the CDR3: TGTGCCAGCAGTGAATTGGTGAATGAGCAGTTCTTC.

The chain has TRBV4-2 and TRBJ1-2, with a tentative D call TRBD1 (6 bases). Germline V gene data show CDR1 as LGHNA and CDR2 as YNFKEQ. V was clipped by 6 bases and J by 5 bases, with 16 bases between them. The CDR3 extends over 14 amino acids. The CDR3 sequence is CASSPDSKGYGYTF. The CDR3 bases are TGTGCCAGCAGTCCGGACAGTAAGGGGTATGGCTACACCTTC.

This clone occurred once. The J gene is TRBJ1-3, the V gene TRBV2, with D possibly being TRBD1 (5 bases). Germline V CDR1 and CDR2: SNHLY, FYNNEI. V lost 6 bases to trimming and J lost 7 bases, with 13 bases between them. This CDR3 is built from 13 residues. The CDR3 DNA reads TGTGCCAGCAGGGGGACCTGGAGGAACACCATATATTTT. It is translated as CASRGTWRNTIYF.

This rearrangement joins TRBV25-1 to TRBJ2-7; 13 bases line up with TRBD2. The V gene end was trimmed by 1 base and the J gene end by 4 bases; junction bases not matched to a gene: 1. In germline, CDR1 is MGHDK, CDR2 SYGVNS. CDR3 length equals 15 residues. The CDR3 nucleotides are TGTGCCAGCAGTGAATGGGGACTAGCGGGGTACGAGCAGTACTTC. It yields the protein CASSEWGLAGYEQYF.

The V gene is TRBV29-1, the J gene TRBJ2-7; 7 positions agree with TRBD1. CDR1 and CDR2 (germline): SQVTM, ANQGSEA. This CDR3 spans 12 amino acids. The V gene end was trimmed by 7 bases and the J gene end by 2 bases; junction bases not matched to a gene: 5. CDR3 amino acids: CSARGQPYEQYF. The DNA of the CDR3 is TGCAGCGCAAGGGGACAGCCCTACGAGCAGTACTTC.

The chain recombines TRBV20-1 with TRBJ2-1, with no clear D. Germline V CDR1 and CDR2: DFQATT, SNEGSKA (reference sequence). Between the trimmed V and J ends, which lost 2 bases and 9 bases, there was a span of 8 bases. The length of the CDR3 is 11 residues. CDR3 loop: CSARSPPEQFF. CDR3 DNA: TGCAGTGCTAGAAGTCCCCCTGAGCAGTTCTTC.

The V gene is TRBV19, the J gene TRBJ2-7; TRBD2 matches at 9 bases. The CDR3 contains 15 residues. CDR1 LNHDA and CDR2 SQIVND come from the germline V gene (reference sequence). Trimming cost V 4 bases and J 6 bases; bases outside gene matches: 10. CDR3 loop: CASSSGRALFSEQYF. CDR3 DNA: TGTGCCAGTAGTAGCGGGAGGGCCCTCTTTTCCGAGCAGTACTTC.

The genes are TRBV4-3 and TRBJ2-7; 10 bases line up with TRBD1. Germline assignment: CDR1 LGHNA and CDR2 YSLEER. V trimming: 0 bases; J trimming: 4 bases; junction bases outside the gene matches: 12. The length of the CDR3 is 18 residues. The DNA for the CDR3 is TGCGCCAGCAGCCAAGAGAGGGGATTGGGGACAGGGGTATACGAGCAGTACTTC. Its translation: CASSQERGLGTGVYEQYF.

The chain carries TRBV9 and TRBJ1-2; D gene ambiguous. Germline V lookup: CDR1 SGDLS, CDR2 YYNGEE. The CDR3 extends over 15 amino acids. Trimming took 1 base from V and 4 from J, leaving 14 bases between them. CDR3 amino acids: CASSVTRSISYGYTF. The CDR3 coding sequence is TGTGCCAGCAGCGTAACACGTTCAATATCCTATGGCTACACCTTC. The full variable domain, its missing parts supplied by reference TRBV9 and TRBJ1-2, is DSGVTQTPKHLITATGQRVTLRCSPRSGDLSVYWYQQSLDQGLQFLIQYYNGEERAKGNILERFSAQQFPDLHSELNLSSLELGDSALYFCASSVTRSISYGYTFGSGTRLTVV.

The chain uses TRBV9 and TRBJ2-1; 9 nucleotides align to TRBD2. This CDR3 contains 14 residues. Germline CDR1 and CDR2: SGDLS and YYNGEE. V was pared by 0 bases and J by 10 bases, with 5 bases of the junction left unmatched. The CDR3 DNA sequence: TGTGCCAGCAGCGTAGTGAGCAGCGGGGGGGAGCAGTTCTTC. Its protein product is CASSVVSSGGEQFF.

The J gene is TRBJ2-7, the V gene TRBV5-1; TRBD1 might be the D (6 bases). Germline CDR1 reads SGHRS; CDR2 reads YFSETQ. V was trimmed by 3 bases and J by 4 bases, leaving 17 bases between them. The CDR3 covers 15 residues. CDR3 bases: TGCGCCAGCAGCTACCTAACAGGGAAAGGGTACGAGCAGTACTTC. It is translated as CASSYLTGKGYEQYF.

The J gene is TRBJ1-1, the V gene TRBV2; D gene uncertain. The CDR3 runs 14 residues. Trimming left V 4 bases short and J 1 base short, with 10 bases between. The germline V gene encodes CDR1 SNHLY and CDR2 FYNNEI. The DNA of the CDR3 is TGTGCCAGCAGTGCGGACCCAGGGAACACTGAAGCTTTCTTT. Translating gives CASSADPGNTEAFF.